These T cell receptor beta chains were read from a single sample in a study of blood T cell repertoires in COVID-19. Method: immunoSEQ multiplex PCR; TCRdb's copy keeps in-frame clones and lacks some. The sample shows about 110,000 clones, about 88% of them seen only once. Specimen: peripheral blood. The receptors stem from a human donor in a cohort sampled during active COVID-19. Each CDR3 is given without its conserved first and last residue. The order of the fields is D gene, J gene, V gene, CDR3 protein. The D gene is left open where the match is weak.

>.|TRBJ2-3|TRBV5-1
ASSLRSGMLADTQY
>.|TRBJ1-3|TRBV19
ASSIRRDSGNTIY
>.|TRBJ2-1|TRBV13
ASSLGTTRNEQF
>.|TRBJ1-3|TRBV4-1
ASSQDPRSSGNTIY
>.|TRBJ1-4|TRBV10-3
AISDQAATNEKLF
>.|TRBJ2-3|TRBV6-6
ASSYGRDTQY
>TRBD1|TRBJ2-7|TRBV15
ATSRTGQGGEQY
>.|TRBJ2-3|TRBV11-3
ASSGPGDTQY
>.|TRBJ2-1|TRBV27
ASGQNTYNEQF
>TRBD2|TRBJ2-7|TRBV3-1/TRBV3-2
ASSHDGLAGGSEQY
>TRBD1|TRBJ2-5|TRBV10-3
AISDLPDRGREETQY
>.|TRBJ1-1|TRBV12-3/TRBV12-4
ASSQGLNTEAF
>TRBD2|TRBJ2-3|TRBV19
ASSIGLADQQY
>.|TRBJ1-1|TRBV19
ASSESDSRNTEAF
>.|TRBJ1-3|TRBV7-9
ASNIRPGELGNTIY
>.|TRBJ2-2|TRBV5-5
ASRRPGLETGELF
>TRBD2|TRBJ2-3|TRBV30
AWRKGPLAGTQY
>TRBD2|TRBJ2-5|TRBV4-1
ASSQGVPSGGRETQY
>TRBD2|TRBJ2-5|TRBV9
ASSVGGSGTQETQY
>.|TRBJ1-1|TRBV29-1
SALGEGTEAF
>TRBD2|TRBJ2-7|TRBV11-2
ASSHHGTTSYEQY
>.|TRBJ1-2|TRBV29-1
SVEWTAANYGYT
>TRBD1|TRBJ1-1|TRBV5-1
ASSWGQSEAF
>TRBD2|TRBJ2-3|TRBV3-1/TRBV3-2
ASSRSGRGGTDTQY
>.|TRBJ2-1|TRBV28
ASSLQGLDEQF
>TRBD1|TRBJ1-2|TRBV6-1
ASSEPPGTATLDNYGYT
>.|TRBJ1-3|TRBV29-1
SVVPGNAGNTIY
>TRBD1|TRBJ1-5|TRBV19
ASSIGSGGRYSNQPQH